This T cell receptor beta chain comes out of a study of blood T cell repertoires in COVID-19. Whole-study context: Whether acute or convalescent, the COVID-19 samples came from the United States, Italy and Spain. T cells, B-cell-depleted T cells, or PBMCs provided the cDNA or gDNA that served as material.

The Seattle patients joined while their infection was active and were tracked longitudinally afterward. CDR3 length: 12 residues. Trimming removed 3 bases from V and 8 bases from J, with 5 bases in between. In the source study's methods: Estimated nucleated cell counts came from reference gene primer amplification. This table comes from immunoSEQ multiplex PCR, and its TCRdb copy is limited to in-frame clones, with some not included. V and J calls plus clone size are reproduced from that table; the DNA served to infer D and trimming. This sample has roughly 120,000 clones; approximately 85% occur once, and the top ten carry 3.2%.

Sequenced: peripheral blood. The receptor comes from an elderly woman with COVID-19, enrolled during active disease. The chain joins TRBV12-3 or TRBV12-4 to TRBJ1-6, with D uncertain. DNA for the CDR3: TGTGCCAGCAGTTTTCCCGATTCACCCCTCCACTTT. Its protein product is CASSFPDSPLHF.